Sequencing of this T cell receptor beta chain was carried out in a study of a mutant IDH1 vaccine in newly diagnosed glioma. Study at large: Following radiotherapy alone, or alongside temozolomide cycles, vaccination was started after an interval of 4-6 weeks. Week 35 was assigned to visit V12, and week 47 was assigned to visit V13.

The repertoire was sequenced with immunoSEQ multiplex PCR; TCRdb's copy has only in-frame clones and lacks some. The sample yields about 50,000 clones, approximately 84% seen once. Time point described: week 47, end of study. A single vaccine dose contained 300 ug of mutant IDH1 20-mer peptide, and topical imiquimod was used with it. Across weeks 1, 3, 5, 7, 11, 15, 19 and 23, patients received a vaccination each time, eight in all. With respect to this clone: Antigen specificity is unknown.

The sequenced sample was PBMCs, obtained from a glioma patient whose treatment included an IDH1 peptide vaccine. The TCR originated in a woman in her twenties or thirties with glioma. Some clones in this sample may be carry-over from other donors' samples.

In nucleotides, the CDR3 is TGTGCCAGCAGCTCGGACCTGATGGGGGAGACCCAGTACTTC. Translated, it gives CASSSDLMGETQYF. The chain employs TRBV7-8 and TRBJ2-5, with D unclear. The V and J ends lost 4 bases and 5 bases respectively, with 14 bases between them. CDR3 size: 14 residues. Germline CDR1 and CDR2: SGHVS and FQNEAQ. Full variable domain (missing parts from reference TRBV7-8 and TRBJ2-5): GAGVSQSPRYKVAKRGQDVALRCDPISGHVSLFWYQQALGQGPEFLTYFQNEAQLDKSGLPSDRFFAERPEGSVSTLKIQRTQQEDSAVYLCASSSDLMGETQYFGPGTRLLVL.